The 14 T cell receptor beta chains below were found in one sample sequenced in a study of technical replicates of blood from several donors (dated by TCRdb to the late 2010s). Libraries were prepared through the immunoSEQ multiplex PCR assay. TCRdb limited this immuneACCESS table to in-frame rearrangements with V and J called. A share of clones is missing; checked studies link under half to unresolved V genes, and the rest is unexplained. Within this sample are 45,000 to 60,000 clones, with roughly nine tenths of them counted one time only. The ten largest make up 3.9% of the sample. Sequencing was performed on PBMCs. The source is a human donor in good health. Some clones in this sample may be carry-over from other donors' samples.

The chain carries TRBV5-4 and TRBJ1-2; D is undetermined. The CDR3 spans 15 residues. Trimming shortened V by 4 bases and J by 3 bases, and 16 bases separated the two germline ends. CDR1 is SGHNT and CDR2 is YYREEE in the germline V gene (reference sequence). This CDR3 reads CASSTEGIGDYGYTF. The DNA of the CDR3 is TGTGCCAGCAGCACAGAAGGGATCGGGGACTATGGCTACACCTTC.

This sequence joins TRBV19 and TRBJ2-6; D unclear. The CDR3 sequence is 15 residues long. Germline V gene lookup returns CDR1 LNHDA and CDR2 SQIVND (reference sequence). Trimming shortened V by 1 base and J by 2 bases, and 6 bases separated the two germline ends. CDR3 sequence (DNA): TGTGCCAGTAGTATAGGGCAGACTGGGGCCAACGTCCTGACTTTC. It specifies CASSIGQTGANVLTF.

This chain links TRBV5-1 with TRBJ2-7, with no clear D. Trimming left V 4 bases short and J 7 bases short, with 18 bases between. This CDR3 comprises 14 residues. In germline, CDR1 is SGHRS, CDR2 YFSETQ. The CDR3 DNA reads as TGCGCCAGCAGCCGATACTTCGAACTTGCAGAGCAGTACTTC. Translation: CASSRYFELAEQYF.

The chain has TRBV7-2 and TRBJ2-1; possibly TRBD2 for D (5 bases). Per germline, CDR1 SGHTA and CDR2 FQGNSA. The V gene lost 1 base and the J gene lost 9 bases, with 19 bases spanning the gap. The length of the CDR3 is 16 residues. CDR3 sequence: CASSLGSGVIEGEQFF. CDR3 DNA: TGTGCCAGCAGCTTAGGATCTGGGGTTATCGAGGGTGAGCAGTTCTTC.

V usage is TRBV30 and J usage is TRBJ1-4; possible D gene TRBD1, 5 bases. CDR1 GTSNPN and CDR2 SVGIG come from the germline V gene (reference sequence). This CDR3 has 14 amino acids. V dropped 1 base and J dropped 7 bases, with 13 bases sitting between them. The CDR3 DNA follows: TGTGCCTGGAGTGGACAAGGGGAAGGTGAAAAACTGTTTTTT. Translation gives CAWSGQGEGEKLFF.

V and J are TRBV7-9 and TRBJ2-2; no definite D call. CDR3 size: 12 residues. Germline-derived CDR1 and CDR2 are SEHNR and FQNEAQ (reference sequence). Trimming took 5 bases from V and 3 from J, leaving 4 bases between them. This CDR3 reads CASSPYTGELFF. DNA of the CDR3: TGTGCCAGCAGCCCATACACCGGGGAGCTGTTTTTT.

CDR3 sequence (DNA): TGTGCCTGGAGTAAAGGTTTGACCTCGGGGAATGGCTACACCTTC. Encoded protein: CAWSKGLTSGNGYTF. J is TRBJ1-2 and V is TRBV30; D not resolved. The V gene's germline CDR1 is GTSNPN and CDR2 SVGIG (reference sequence). The V end lost 2 bases, the J end lost 6 bases, and 19 bases lay between the germline ends. CDR3 length: 15 amino acids.

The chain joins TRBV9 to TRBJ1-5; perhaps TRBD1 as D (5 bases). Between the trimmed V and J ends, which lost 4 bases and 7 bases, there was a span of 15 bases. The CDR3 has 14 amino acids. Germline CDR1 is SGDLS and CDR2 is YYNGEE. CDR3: CASSPGGDWQPQHF. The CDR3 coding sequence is TGTGCCAGCAGCCCAGGAGGGGACTGGCAGCCCCAGCATTTT.

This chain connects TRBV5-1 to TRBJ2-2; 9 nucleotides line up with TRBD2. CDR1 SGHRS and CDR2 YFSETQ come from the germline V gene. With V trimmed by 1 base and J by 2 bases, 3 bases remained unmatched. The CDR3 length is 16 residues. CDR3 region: CASSLRLAENTGELFF. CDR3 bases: TGCGCCAGCAGCTTGCGACTAGCGGAAAACACCGGGGAGCTGTTTTTT.

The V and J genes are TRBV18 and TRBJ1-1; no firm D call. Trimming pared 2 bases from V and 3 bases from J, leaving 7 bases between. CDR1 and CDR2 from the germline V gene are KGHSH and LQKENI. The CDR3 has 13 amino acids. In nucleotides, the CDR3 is TGTGCCAGCTCACCAGTCCGGGACACTGAAGCTTTCTTT. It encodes CASSPVRDTEAFF.

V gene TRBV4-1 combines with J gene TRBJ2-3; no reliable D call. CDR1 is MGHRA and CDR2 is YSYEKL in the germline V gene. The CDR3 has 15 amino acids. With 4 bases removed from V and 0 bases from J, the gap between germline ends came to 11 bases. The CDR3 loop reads CASSRVELSTDTQYF. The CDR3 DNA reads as TGCGCCAGCAGCCGAGTAGAGTTAAGCACAGATACGCAGTATTTT.

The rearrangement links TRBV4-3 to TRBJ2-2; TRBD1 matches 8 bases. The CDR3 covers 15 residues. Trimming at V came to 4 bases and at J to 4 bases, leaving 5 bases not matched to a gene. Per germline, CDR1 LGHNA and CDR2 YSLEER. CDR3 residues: CASSPRDRSTGELFF. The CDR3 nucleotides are TGCGCCAGCAGCCCCCGGGACAGGAGCACCGGGGAGCTGTTTTTT.

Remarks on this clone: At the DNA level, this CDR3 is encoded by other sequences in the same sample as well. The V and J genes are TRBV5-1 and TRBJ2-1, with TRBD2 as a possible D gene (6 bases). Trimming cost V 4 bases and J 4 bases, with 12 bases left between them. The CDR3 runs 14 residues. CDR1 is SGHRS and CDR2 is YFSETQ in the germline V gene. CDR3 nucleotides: TGCGCCAGCAGCGGTAGCGGAGCATACAATGAGCAGTTCTTC. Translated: CASSGSGAYNEQFF.

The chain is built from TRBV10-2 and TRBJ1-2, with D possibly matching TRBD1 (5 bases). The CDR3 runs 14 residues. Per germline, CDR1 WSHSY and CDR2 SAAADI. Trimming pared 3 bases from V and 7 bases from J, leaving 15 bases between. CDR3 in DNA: TGCGCCAGCAGTGATTGGGGGGAGAGGTCTGGCTACACCTTC. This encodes CASSDWGERSGYTF.